One sample yielded the 10 T cell receptor beta chains listed below, sequenced in a study of shared clonotypes between healthy human individuals. Profiled with immunoSEQ multiplex PCR; TCRdb holds only in-frame clones, not every one. The sample consists of about half a million clones, around 80% of them appearing once. The sequencing input was PBMCs. These receptor sequences come from a woman in her forties in good health. Some clones in this sample may be carry-over from other donors' samples.

This clone was found once. This CDR3 reads CASSLSSSLTYEQYF. The CDR3 nucleotides are TGTGCCAGCAGTTTAAGCAGTTCCTTAACCTACGAGCAGTACTTC. The chain combines TRBV28 with TRBJ2-7; no reliable D call. The CDR3 has 15 amino acids. CDR1 and CDR2 (germline): MDHEN, SYDVKM. V lost 2 bases and J lost 2, with 13 bases in between.

The J gene is TRBJ2-2, the V gene TRBV11-2, with a tentative D call TRBD1 (5 bases). Germline loops: CDR1 SGHAT, CDR2 FQNNGV. Trimming removed 6 bases at V and 0 bases at J, with 11 bases between. This CDR3 region has 15 residues. CDR3 bases: TGTGCCAGCAGTTCACAAGGGGCGAACACCGGGGAGCTGTTTTTT. Translating gives CASSSQGANTGELFF.

The chain joins TRBV7-9 to TRBJ1-1; tentatively, D is TRBD1 (5 bases). The V end lost 4 bases, the J end lost 1 base, and 7 bases lay between the germline ends. The germline V gene encodes CDR1 SEHNR and CDR2 FQNEAQ (reference sequence). The length of the CDR3 is 13 residues. CDR3 loop: CASSSGANTEAFF. The CDR3 coding sequence is TGTGCCAGCAGCTCCGGGGCGAACACTGAAGCTTTCTTT. Variable domain in full (rest from reference TRBV7-9 and TRBJ1-1): DTGVSQNPRHKITKRGQNVTFRCDPISEHNRLYWYRQTLGQGPEFLTYFQNEAQLEKSRLLSDRFSAERPKGSFSTLEIQRTEQGDSAMYLCASSSGANTEAFFGQGTRLTVV.

As DNA, the CDR3 is TGTGCCAGTAGTATATTCGGGGGGGCGAGTGAAGCTTTCTTT. Encoded protein: CASSIFGGASEAFF. The V gene is TRBV19, the J gene TRBJ1-1; weak D call: TRBD1 (6 bases). The CDR3 is made up of 14 amino acids. Germline V gene sequence: CDR1 LNHDA, CDR2 SQIVND (reference sequence). V was shortened by 2 bases and J by 7 bases, with 14 bases between the two germline ends.

V is TRBV6-1 and J is TRBJ2-3, with 7 nucleotides matching TRBD2. The CDR3 contains 15 residues. J was trimmed by 0 bases and V by 8 bases; bases with no gene match: 8. The V gene's germline CDR1 is MNHNS and CDR2 SASEGT. For the CDR3, the DNA is TGTGCCAGCGCCTCCGGACTAGGGAGCACAGATACGCAGTATTTT. Translating it yields CASASGLGSTDTQYF.

The CDR3 spells CASSWTGLNEKLFF. Written as DNA, the CDR3 is TGTGCCAGCAGTTGGACAGGCCTAAATGAAAAACTGTTTTTT. The chain recombines TRBV6-1 with TRBJ1-4, with 7 bases identical to TRBD1. Trimming took 5 bases from V and 5 from J; bases not matched to a gene: 5. CDR3 size: 14 residues. Germline CDR1 is MNHNS and CDR2 is SASEGT.

The rearrangement joins TRBV19 to TRBJ1-2; D ambiguous. CDR3 size: 16 residues. Trimming took 2 bases from V and 2 from J, leaving 15 bases between them. The V gene's germline CDR1 is LNHDA and CDR2 SQIVND (reference sequence). CDR3 sequence (DNA): TGTGCCAGTAGTATAAGGCAGTCGGGGAGGAACTATGGCTACACCTTC. It codes for CASSIRQSGRNYGYTF.

The J gene is TRBJ2-7, the V gene TRBV2; tentative D call: TRBD1 (5 bases). The V gene's germline CDR1 is SNHLY and CDR2 FYNNEI. The CDR3 contains 14 residues. Trimming took 7 bases from V and 0 from J, leaving 13 bases between them. The CDR3 is CASKAQGSSYEQYF. The DNA for the CDR3 is TGTGCCAGCAAGGCGCAGGGTAGCTCCTACGAGCAGTACTTC.

About this clone itself: A read error may account for a junction end that differs from germline. V and J are TRBV29-1 and TRBJ1-2; a possible D gene is TRBD1 (5 bases). The CDR3 has 12 residues. CDR1 and CDR2 from the germline V gene are SQVTM and ANQGSEA. The CDR3 sequence is CSVLGEFYGHTF. CDR3 coding DNA: TGCAGCGTCCTAGGGGAATTCTATGGCCACACCTTC.

The chain combines TRBV7-6 with TRBJ1-5, with no clear D. CDR1 and CDR2 from the germline V gene are SGHVS and FNYEAQ. The CDR3 has 13 amino acids. The V and J ends lost 2 bases and 4 bases respectively, with 6 bases between them. The CDR3 protein is CASSLRGNQPQHF. Written as DNA, the CDR3 is TGTGCCAGCAGCTTAAGAGGAAATCAGCCCCAGCATTTT.